This TCR beta chain originates from a study of post-analysis software for immune sequencing data (dated by TCRdb to the mid-2010s). Study-wide context: Recorded disease courses included relapsing-remitting, secondary progressive and progressive-relapsing multiple sclerosis, with some patients lacking subtype annotation. The patient repertoires were compared against more than 10 previously published healthy control repertoires obtained from donors aged 6 to 25 years. A subset of samples was prepared in parallel using single-end sample barcoding, then pooled and co-amplified after Illumina adapter ligation.

Reading from cysteine to phenylalanine, the CDR3 counts 16 amino acids. Just the 48-base CDR3 DNA is kept, in frame starting at base 1. The germline V end is reduced by 3 bases and the J end by 3 bases; junction bases left unmatched: 5. Reading the germline V gene gives CDR1 MGHRA and CDR2 YSYEKL. Points the paper makes about the study in general: Normalized Chao1 diversity was significantly lower in multiple sclerosis patients than controls, suggesting substantial peripheral T-cell clonal expansion. Direct clustering with F measure showed strong co-clustering of samples prepared in the same batch, prompting a batch-effect correction. Significantly higher frequencies in patients than in controls were found for roughly 5 TRBV segments, including TRBV5-6, TRBV5-1 and TRBV20-1. The control group was slightly older than the multiple sclerosis patient group.

To demonstrate the VDJtools post-analysis software, the study profiled TCR beta repertoires from the peripheral blood of approximately twelve young patients with multiple sclerosis. The multiple sclerosis patients were children and adolescents ranging in age from roughly 6 to 15 years. On this clonotype itself: The specificity of this receptor is unknown. No base quality information exists; no much larger clone differs at one position.

The library was produced with PCR. The instrument given in TCRdb is Illumina HiSeq 2500. Unique molecular identifiers were incorporated into TCR beta cDNA libraries to reduce PCR and sequencing biases. About 0.5 million cDNA molecules were obtained for every 1 to 10 million input T cells, so each molecule roughly corresponded to one T cell. The same protocol used for the earlier healthy control dataset was applied to prepare and sequence the patient libraries. Within a given batch, samples were prepared together, multiplexed and sequenced on the same HiSeq lane. The authors' analysis ran thus. MIGEC handled the raw barcoded reads, throwing out single-read molecular identifier groups before consensus assembly and CDR3 extraction. Clonotype tables were post-analysed with VDJtools, and diversity was normalized by down-sampling all datasets to the smallest sample size. Repertoire overlap clustering matched CDR3 amino acid but not nucleotide sequences to correct batch-related cross-sample contamination. Using fastp trimming at Q25 and MiXCR clonotype assembly, TCRdb reanalyzed the public sequencing data and kept in-frame beta chains. Entries that share a CDR3 protein sequence are merged under the most common genes and DNA. TCRdb's processing, not the authors' own work, is the source of the V and J calls. Across this sample there are around 700,000 distinct CDR3 sequences, with roughly three fifths seen only once. Together, the top ten hold 11% of the sample.

The V gene is TRBV4-1 and the J gene is TRBJ2-1; the central 10 bases match TRBD1. The TCR originated in a girl aged 2-10 years with multiple sclerosis. Input material: blood. The sequenced DNA: TGCGCCAGCAGCCATTCCGACAGGGGGCTCTACAATGAGCAGTTCTTC. Translated, it reads CASSHSDRGLYNEQFF.